The T cell receptor beta chain described here comes from a study of beta chain features in type 1 diabetes (dated 2018 in TCRdb). For context, the study as a whole: Mean age, gender distribution, total cell number and subset yield were not different between patients and healthy donors. Across all samples, about 110 million sorted cells were examined, and cell number per subset correlated strongly with RNA yield. In the study, recently diagnosed type 1 diabetes patients and matched healthy donors were compared on the TCRB repertoires of their sorted circulating CD4+ T cell subsets. Naive and central memory subsets were obtained from all 30 or so donors, but regulatory and stem cell-like memory subsets were isolated from only 8 patients and 8 healthy donors.

From each donor, a single peripheral blood sample of approximately 0.11 L on average was drawn into heparinised tubes. A BD FACSAria II was used to sort naive, central memory, regulatory and stem cell-like memory CD4+ T cells with a panel that included CD45RO, CCR7, CD25, CD127, CD95 and CD27. Every sorted population had a purity above 95%. Right away, PBMCs were isolated by Lymphoprep density gradient centrifugation and were stained directly, with no culture step. To minimize batch effects, samples were stained and sorted in pairs, one healthy donor with one patient per experiment. There are a few counts of this clone. The target of this receptor is not known. Per-nucleotide qualities are absent, and no much larger clonotype sits a single base away. The High Capacity cDNA Reverse Transcription Kit was used to reverse transcribe all of the isolated RNA, meaning that expressed TCRB transcripts were what got sequenced. Naive, central memory and regulatory T cell samples underwent deep immunoSEQ sequencing, averaging about 3.57 million total reads per sample. After sorted cells were lysed in RLT buffer, RNA was extracted with DNase-treated RNeasy Micro or Mini kits, with the choice depending on cell number. To prevent cross-contamination, every cell subset was processed on its own, while patient and healthy donor samples were processed together. The immunoSEQ multiplex PCR was used to amplify TCRB sequences from cDNA, yielding 87-bp fragments that span the CDR3 region. Amplicons were sequenced on the Illumina HiSeq platform. From the authors' description of their analysis: PCR bias was corrected computationally using synthetic template baselines, and reads within Hamming distance 2 were collapsed, with unmergeable singletons discarded. Reads were aligned against IMGT to assign V, D and J genes, CDR3 length and insertions or deletions at six rearrangement sites. Within each subset, clonotype counts were normalized to sorted cell number, after which true diversity and Gini coefficients were computed with the tcR R package. Repertoire sharing was quantified using the overlap coefficient calculated on TCRB nucleotide sequences. As a proxy for the pre-selection repertoire, out-of-frame TCRB sequences from naive cells were analyzed. TCRdb re-hosts the immuneACCESS table, in-frame sequences only. Its copies lack some clones; in the studies checked, an unresolved V gene accounts for under half of them, and the cause for the rest is not known. The DNA was the basis for D and trimming; V, J and clone size are from that table. In this sample the table shows about 650,000 clones, roughly 12% of which occur a single time. The top ten clones comprise 0.095% to 0.15% of the sample.

Study-wide conclusions, independent of this receptor: The naive, central memory and regulatory TCRB repertoires appeared to resemble one another more closely among patients than among healthy donors. Shorter templates might be favored by PCR, yet because patient and control samples were amplified and corrected together, any such skew would affect both groups equally. HLA sub-analyses involved small numbers of individuals, so any influence of HLA type on TCRB rearrangement remained unresolved. Fewer insertions and more nucleotide deletions at VDJ recombination sites were observed in patients with type 1 diabetes, implying thymic rearrangement abnormalities. Because cDNA rather than genomic DNA was sequenced, highly expressing activated cells could have been over-represented, although no difference in activation and CD3 levels was found between groups. A moderate but significant shortening of TCRB CDR3 length was observed in type 1 diabetes patients in all four CD4+ subsets.

Sequenced: naive CD4+ T cells from blood. The sample's cell subset or site label, decoded: true naive CD4+ T cells. This clonotype originated in a man under 40 with type 1 diabetes.

CDR3 sequence: CAWSLNTDTQYF. Read as DNA, the sequence is TGTGCCTGGAGCCTTAATACAGATACGCAGTATTTT. Here the chain combines TRBV30 and TRBJ2-3, with the D gene not confidently named. CDR1 and CDR2 are read off the germline V gene (reference sequence) as GTSNPN and SVGIG. From the cysteine through the phenylalanine, the CDR3 covers 12 amino acids. CDR3 DNA only is kept here, 36 bases in frame from base 1. V was cut back by 3 bases and J by 3 bases, leaving a gap of 7 bases between them.